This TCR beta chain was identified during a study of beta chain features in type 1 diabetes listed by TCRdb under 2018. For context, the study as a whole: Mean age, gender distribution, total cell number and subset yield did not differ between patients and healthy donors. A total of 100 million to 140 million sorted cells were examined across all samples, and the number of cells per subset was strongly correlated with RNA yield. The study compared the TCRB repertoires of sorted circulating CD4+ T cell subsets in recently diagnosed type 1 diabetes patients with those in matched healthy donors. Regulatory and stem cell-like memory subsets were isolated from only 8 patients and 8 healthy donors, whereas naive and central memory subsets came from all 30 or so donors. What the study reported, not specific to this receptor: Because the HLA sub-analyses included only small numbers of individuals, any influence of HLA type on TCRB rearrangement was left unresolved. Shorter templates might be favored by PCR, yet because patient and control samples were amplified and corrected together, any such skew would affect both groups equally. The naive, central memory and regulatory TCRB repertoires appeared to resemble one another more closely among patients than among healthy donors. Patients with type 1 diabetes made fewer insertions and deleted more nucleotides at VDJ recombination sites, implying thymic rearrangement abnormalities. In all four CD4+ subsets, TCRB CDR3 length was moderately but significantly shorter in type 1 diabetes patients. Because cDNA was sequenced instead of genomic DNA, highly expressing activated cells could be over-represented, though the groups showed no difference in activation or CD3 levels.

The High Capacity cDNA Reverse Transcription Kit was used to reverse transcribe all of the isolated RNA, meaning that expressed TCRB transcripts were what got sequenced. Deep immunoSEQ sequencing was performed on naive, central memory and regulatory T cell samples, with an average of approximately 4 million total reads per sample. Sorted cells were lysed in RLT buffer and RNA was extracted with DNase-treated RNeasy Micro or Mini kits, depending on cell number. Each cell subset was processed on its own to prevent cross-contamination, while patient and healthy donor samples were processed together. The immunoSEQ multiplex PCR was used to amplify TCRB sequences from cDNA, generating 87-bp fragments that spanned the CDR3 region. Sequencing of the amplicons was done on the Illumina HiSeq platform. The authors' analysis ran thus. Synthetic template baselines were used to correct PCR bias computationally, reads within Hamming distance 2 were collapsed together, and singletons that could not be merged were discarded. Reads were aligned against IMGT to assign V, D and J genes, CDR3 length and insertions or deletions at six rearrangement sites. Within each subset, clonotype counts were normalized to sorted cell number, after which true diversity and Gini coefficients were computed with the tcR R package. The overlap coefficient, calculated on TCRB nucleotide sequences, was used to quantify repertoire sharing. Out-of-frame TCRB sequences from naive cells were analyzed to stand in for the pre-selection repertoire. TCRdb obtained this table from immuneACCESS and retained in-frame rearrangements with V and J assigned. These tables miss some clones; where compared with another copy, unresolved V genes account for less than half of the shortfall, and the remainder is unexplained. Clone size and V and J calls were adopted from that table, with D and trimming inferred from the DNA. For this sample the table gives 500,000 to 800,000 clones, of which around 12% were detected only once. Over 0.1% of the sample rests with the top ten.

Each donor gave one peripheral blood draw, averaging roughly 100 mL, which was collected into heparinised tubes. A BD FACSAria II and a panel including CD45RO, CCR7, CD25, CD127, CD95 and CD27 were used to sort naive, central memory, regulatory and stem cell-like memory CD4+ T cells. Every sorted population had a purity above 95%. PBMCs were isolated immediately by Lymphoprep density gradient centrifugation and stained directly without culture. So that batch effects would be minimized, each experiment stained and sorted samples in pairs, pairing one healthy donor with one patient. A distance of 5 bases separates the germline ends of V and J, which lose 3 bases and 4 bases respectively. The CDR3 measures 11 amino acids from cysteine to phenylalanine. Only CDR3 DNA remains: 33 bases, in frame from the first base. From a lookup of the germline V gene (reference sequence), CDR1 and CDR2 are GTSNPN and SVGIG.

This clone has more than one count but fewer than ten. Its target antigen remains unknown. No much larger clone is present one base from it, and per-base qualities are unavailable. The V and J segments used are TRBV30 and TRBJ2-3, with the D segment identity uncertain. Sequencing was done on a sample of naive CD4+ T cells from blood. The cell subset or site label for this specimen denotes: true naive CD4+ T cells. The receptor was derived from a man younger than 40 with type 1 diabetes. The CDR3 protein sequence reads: CAWSGSDTQYF. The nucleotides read TGTGCCTGGAGCGGTTCAGATACGCAGTATTTT.